The next 15 T cell receptor beta chains were all read from a single sample in a study of blood T cell repertoires in COVID-19. Here immunoSEQ multiplex PCR was the method, and the copy in TCRdb shows in-frame clones only, minus some. The sample records 200,000 to 250,000 clones, 84% being singletons. Sequenced material: peripheral blood. The receptors stem from a woman between 50 and 59 years old with active or convalescent COVID-19.

The CDR3 here is CASSPPQGVRSGANVLTF. CDR3 nucleotides: TGTGCCAGCTCACCACCACAGGGTGTGCGCTCTGGGGCCAACGTCCTGACTTTC. This chain links TRBV18 with TRBJ2-6; TRBD1 is a possible D gene (6 bases). Germline-derived CDR1 and CDR2 are KGHSH and LQKENI. The CDR3 runs to 18 residues. The germline V and J ends were trimmed by 0 bases and 0 bases, with 12 bases remaining between them.

This clone came up a few times. The chain couples TRBV6-6 to TRBJ1-2; weak D call: TRBD1 (5 bases). From germline, CDR1 is MNHNY and CDR2 SVGAGI (reference sequence). The CDR3 sequence is 13 residues long. Deletions cut 4 bases from V and 2 bases from J, with 8 bases between. CDR3: CASSSQENYGYTF. CDR3 coding DNA: TGTGCCAGCAGTTCACAGGAGAACTATGGCTACACCTTC.

The chain links TRBV24-1 to TRBJ2-2, with 7 bases that match TRBD1. V was pared by 4 bases and J by 2 bases, with 6 bases of the junction left unmatched. Per the germline V gene, CDR1 is KGHDR and CDR2 is SFDVKD. The CDR3 length is 16 residues. The CDR3 coding sequence is TGTGCCACCAGTGACCCGAGGACAGGCAACACCGGGGAGCTGTTTTTT. It is translated as CATSDPRTGNTGELFF.

This clone was detected once. The gene calls are TRBV7-2 and TRBJ1-6; D is possibly TRBD1 (6 bases). V gave up 0 bases and J gave up 5 bases, with 11 bases separating them. The germline V gene encodes CDR1 SGHTA and CDR2 FQGNSA. This CDR3 contains 16 residues. The CDR3 loop reads CASSLAGGQNNSPLHF. Written as DNA, the CDR3 is TGTGCCAGCAGCTTAGCGGGGGGGCAGAATAATTCACCCCTCCACTTT.

This chain connects TRBV7-9 to TRBJ2-7; D uncertain. V shed 4 bases and J shed 3 bases, with 7 bases lying between them. Per the germline V gene, CDR1 is SEHNR and CDR2 is FQNEAQ (reference sequence). This CDR3 has 12 amino acids. The CDR3 here is CASSSINYEQYV. CDR3 nucleotide sequence: TGTGCCAGCAGCTCTATTAACTACGAGCAGTACGTC.

The chain carries TRBV3-1 (or the pseudogene TRBV3-2) and TRBJ2-7; D is perhaps TRBD1 (6 bases). CDR1 is LGHDT, CDR2 YNNKEL, per germline (reference sequence). The CDR3 loop spans 18 amino acids. V was cut by 1 base and J by 3 bases, with 22 bases left in between. DNA of the CDR3: TGTGCCAGCAGCCAAGTCACCTCACCTTTCGGACAGCGCTACGAGCAGTACGTC. Residues: CASSQVTSPFGQRYEQYV.

This chain links TRBV12-3 or TRBV12-4 with TRBJ1-2; D gene ambiguous. V was shortened by 10 bases and J by 6 bases, with 18 bases between the two germline ends. This CDR3 region has 13 residues. The CDR3 DNA reads TGTGCCACCAAGCGGGATTTCAGCGATGGCTACACCTTC. It is translated as CATKRDFSDGYTF.

The J gene is TRBJ1-2, the V gene TRBV11-2; D is possibly TRBD1 (5 bases). The CDR3 is made up of 14 amino acids. Germline CDR1 and CDR2: SGHAT and FQNNGV. With 0 bases removed from V and 7 bases from J, the gap between germline ends came to 12 bases. The DNA for the CDR3 is TGTGCCAGCAGCTTAGATCTTAAGGGGCTTGGCTACACCTTC. Translated: CASSLDLKGLGYTF.

CDR3 loop: CSVPGQGTYYNEQFF. The CDR3 bases are TGCAGCGTTCCGGGACAGGGAACATATTACAATGAGCAGTTCTTC. The genes are TRBV29-1 and TRBJ2-1, with 9 positions matching TRBD1. J lost 4 bases, V lost 5 bases, and 9 bases had no gene match. This CDR3 contains 15 residues. Looked up from germline, CDR1 is SQVTM and CDR2 is ANQGSEA.

The V call is TRBV6-1, the J call TRBJ1-2; a weak D match, TRBD1 (6 bases). Trimming cost V 1 base and J 4 bases, with 13 bases left between them. This CDR3 comprises 15 residues. Germline CDR1 is MNHNS and CDR2 is SASEGT. The CDR3 DNA reads as TGTGCCAGCAGTGAAGGGGCAGGGGAGGGCTATGGCTACACCTTC. Translating it yields CASSEGAGEGYGYTF.

The chain carries TRBV19 and TRBJ1-6; possible D gene TRBD1, 5 bases. The CDR3 runs 15 residues. In germline, CDR1 is LNHDA, CDR2 SQIVND (reference sequence). Between the trimmed V and J ends, which lost 4 bases and 5 bases, there was a span of 12 bases. The CDR3 coding sequence is TGTGCCAGTAGTAGCCAGGGTGGGAATAATTCACCCCTCCACTTT. Translated, it gives CASSSQGGNNSPLHF.

As for this clone: The sample holds other DNA sequences that translate to the same CDR3. The chain has TRBV7-2 and TRBJ2-1; 11 bases agree with TRBD2. The CDR3 runs 15 residues. The germline V gene encodes CDR1 SGHTA and CDR2 FQGNSA. V lost 3 bases and J lost 2; bases outside the gene matches: 0. CDR3 sequence (DNA): TGTGCCAGCAGCTTTAGCGGGGGGGCCTACAATGAGCAGTTCTTC. Amino acid sequence: CASSFSGGAYNEQFF. The whole variable domain, remainder taken from reference TRBV7-2 and TRBJ2-1, is GAGVSQSPSNKVTEKGKDVELRCDPISGHTALYWYRQSLGQGLEFLIYFQGNSAPDKSGLPSDRFSAERTGGSVSTLTIQRTQQEDSAVYLCASSFSGGAYNEQFFGPGTRLTVL.

This clone showed up just once. The chain recombines TRBV7-9 with TRBJ2-7; D ambiguous. V gave up 5 bases and J gave up 2 bases, with 16 bases separating them. Germline values: CDR1 SEHNR, CDR2 FQNEAQ (reference sequence). There are 15 residues in the CDR3. The CDR3, as DNA: TGTGCCAGCAGCATATACACGGAGCGCCCCTACGAGCAGTACTTC. Protein sequence: CASSIYTERPYEQYF.

The gene calls are TRBV5-1 and TRBJ1-2; 9 positions match TRBD1. This CDR3 has 17 amino acids. The junction had 16 bases not matched to a gene; V was cut back by 1 base and J by 9 bases. Germline values: CDR1 SGHRS, CDR2 YFSETQ. DNA of the CDR3: TGCGCCAGCAGCTTGCCCCCTTTAGACAGGGGGAAGAGAAGCTACACCTTC. Translated, it gives CASSLPPLDRGKRSYTF.

The J gene is TRBJ2-2, the V gene TRBV24-1, with D possibly being TRBD2 (6 bases). Trimming cost V 5 bases and J 4 bases, with 13 bases left between them. Germline V gives CDR1 KGHDR, CDR2 SFDVKD. CDR3 size: 15 residues. The CDR3 DNA follows: TGTGCCACCAGTGCCCATCAGGGAGGCACCGGGGAGCTGTTTTTT. Translating it yields CATSAHQGGTGELFF.